A selection of T cell receptor beta chains follows, all from one sample in a study of CXCR4 blockade with PD-1 therapy in pancreatic cancer. This table comes from immunoSEQ multiplex PCR, and its TCRdb copy is limited to in-frame clones, with some not included. The sample includes just under 6,000 clones, 35% seen only once; the top ten take approximately 14%. Material: tumor tissue. Receptors were obtained from a human donor with pancreatic ductal adenocarcinoma. CDR3s include the opening cysteine and the closing phenylalanine or tryptophan. D genes are given only for firm matches. Rows give clone size only sometimes, using once, few, many, or a class for an expanded clone.

v_gene	j_gene	d_gene	abundance	CDR3aa	CDR3nt
TRBV7-6	TRBJ2-7	TRBD2	many	CASSPTGSGGAREQYF	TGTGCCAGCAGCCCAACGGGCAGCGGGGGAGCGAGGGAGCAGTACTTC
TRBV19	TRBJ2-1	-	-	CASSPGGGQIYNEQFF	TGTGCCAGTAGCCCCGGAGGGGGACAGATTTACAATGAGCAGTTCTTC
TRBV14	TRBJ1-1	-	-	CASSQTYTEAFF	TGTGCCAGCAGCCAGACCTACACTGAAGCTTTCTTT
TRBV9	TRBJ2-6	-	few	CASSSQRSGANVLTF	TGTGCCAGCAGTTCGCAGCGCTCTGGGGCCAACGTCCTGACTTTC
TRBV11-3	TRBJ2-7	-	-	CASSLEPAGPYEQYF	TGTGCCAGCAGCTTAGAACCAGCGGGCCCCTACGAGCAGTACTTC
TRBV18	TRBJ2-5	-	-	CASSPSGVETQYF	TGTGCCAGCTCACCATCCGGGGTAGAGACCCAGTACTTC
TRBV11-3	TRBJ2-1	TRBD2	-	CASSQGTSGSFDEQFF	TGTGCCAGCAGCCAAGGGACTAGCGGGAGTTTCGATGAGCAGTTCTTC
TRBV5-1	TRBJ2-1	TRBD2	few	CASSLILAGDEQFF	TGCGCCAGCAGCTTGATCCTAGCGGGAGATGAGCAGTTCTTC
TRBV11-3	TRBJ1-1	-	-	CASSLEPGLNTEAFF	TGTGCCAGCAGCTTAGAACCGGGGCTGAACACTGAAGCTTTCTTT
TRBV19	TRBJ1-3	TRBD1	-	CATDRGGNTIYF	TGTGCCACGGACAGGGGCGGAAACACCATATATTTT
TRBV28	TRBJ2-7	-	-	CASSWTLRSSYEQYF	TGTGCCAGCAGTTGGACCCTTAGGAGCTCCTACGAGCAGTACTTC
TRBV28	TRBJ2-7	-	few	CASTQRGGGAYEQYF	TGTGCCAGCACCCAAAGAGGAGGGGGGGCCTACGAGCAGTACTTC
TRBV19	TRBJ2-7	-	-	CASSMGTKYYEQYF	TGTGCCAGTAGTATGGGAACTAAATATTACGAGCAGTACTTC
TRBV29-1	TRBJ1-2	TRBD1	-	CSVEGGTANYGYTF	TGCAGCGTTGAGGGGGGGACAGCCAACTATGGCTACACCTTC
TRBV2	TRBJ2-3	-	-	CASRPIQTDTQYF	TGTGCCAGCCGGCCGATCCAAACAGATACGCAGTATTTT
TRBV11-3	TRBJ2-5	-	few	CASSRVPRRPGETQYF	TGTGCCAGCAGCCGTGTCCCCCGACGGCCAGGGGAGACCCAGTACTTC
TRBV18	TRBJ2-2	-	-	CASSGNANTGELFF	TGTGCCAGCTCCGGGAATGCGAACACCGGGGAGCTGTTTTTT
TRBV18	TRBJ1-2	TRBD1	-	CASSRMDRDYGYTF	TGTGCCAGCTCCCGAATGGACAGGGACTATGGCTACACCTTC
TRBV6-8	TRBJ1-2	-	few	CASSYGAGDYGYTF	TGTGCCAGCAGTTACGGTGCAGGCGACTATGGCTACACCTTC
TRBV9	TRBJ2-7	TRBD2	-	CASGGGTADYEQYF	TGTGCCAGTGGCGGGGGGACTGCCGACTACGAGCAGTACTTC
TRBV11-3	TRBJ2-7	-	many	CASSSRQGRNEQYF	TGTGCCAGCAGCTCCCGGCAGGGAAGGAACGAGCAGTACTTC
TRBV12-5	TRBJ2-7	-	few	CASRDNNYEQYF	TGTGCCAGCCGGGACAACAACTACGAGCAGTACTTC
TRBV29-1	TRBJ2-3	-	-	CSVGGESQDTQYF	TGCAGCGTTGGGGGGGAATCGCAAGATACGCAGTATTTT
TRBV6-7	TRBJ2-2	TRBD2	few	CASNLLAGETGELFF	TGTGCCAGCAACCTACTAGCGGGAGAAACCGGGGAGCTGTTTTTT
TRBV15	TRBJ2-1	TRBD1	-	CATSTPPQGVNEQFF	TGTGCCACCAGCACCCCCCCCCAGGGGGTGAATGAGCAGTTCTTC
TRBV11-3	TRBJ2-7	TRBD1	medium-sized	CASSLETGLSYEQYF	TGTGCCAGCAGCTTGGAGACAGGGCTCTCCTACGAGCAGTACTTC
TRBV18	TRBJ2-1	TRBD2	-	CASSQSGSRNEQFF	TGTGCCAGCTCACAAAGCGGGAGTAGGAATGAGCAGTTCTTC
TRBV29-1	TRBJ1-1	TRBD1	-	CSALNTGGLTEAFF	TGCAGCGCCCTAAATACAGGGGGCTTAACTGAAGCTTTCTTT
TRBV10-2	TRBJ2-7	-	-	CASSDEGYEQYF	TGCGCCAGCAGTGACGAGGGCTACGAGCAGTACTTC
TRBV19	TRBJ2-5	-	few	CASSRGMFGETQYF	TGTGCCAGTAGTAGGGGAATGTTTGGAGAGACCCAGTACTTC
TRBV11-3	TRBJ1-2	TRBD1	medium-sized	CASSSPGTGYYGYTF	TGTGCCAGCAGCTCGCCCGGGACAGGGTACTATGGCTACACCTTC
TRBV28	TRBJ1-4	-	-	CASSSRALNEKLFF	TGTGCCAGCAGCTCCCGGGCCCTAAATGAAAAACTGTTTTTT
TRBV11-3	TRBJ1-1	-	many	CASSRPGHMNTEAFF	TGTGCCAGCAGCCGACCGGGACACATGAACACTGAAGCTTTCTTT
TRBV28	TRBJ1-3	-	few	CASSFPGIKGNTIYF	TGTGCCAGCAGTTTCCCGGGGATCAAGGGAAACACCATATATTTT
TRBV11-3	TRBJ1-2	TRBD1	large	CASNPERDSYGYTF	TGTGCCAGCAACCCAGAAAGGGACAGCTATGGCTACACCTTC
TRBV5-1	TRBJ2-7	TRBD2	-	CASKFHSGSSYEQYF	TGCGCCAGCAAATTTCATAGCGGGAGCTCCTACGAGCAGTACTTC
TRBV18	TRBJ1-5	-	-	CASSPHPNQPQHF	TGTGCCAGCTCACCACACCCCAATCAGCCCCAGCATTTT
TRBV11-3	TRBJ2-7	-	few	CASSYPGTRQRVYEQYF	TGTGCCAGCAGCTACCCCGGGACAAGGCAACGGGTTTACGAGCAGTACTTC
TRBV19	TRBJ2-6	TRBD1	-	CASTSVGTGTSGANVLTF	TGTGCCAGTACCTCAGTTGGGACAGGGACGTCTGGGGCCAACGTCCTGACTTTC
TRBV19	TRBJ2-1	-	-	CASSNVGNNEQFF	TGTGCCAGTAGTAATGTGGGAAACAATGAGCAGTTCTTC